Here is one T cell receptor (beta chain) with its context. The V end lost 4 bases, the J end lost 1 base, and 7 bases lay between the germline ends. The CDR3 extends over 12 amino acids. CDR1 SQVTM and CDR2 ANQGSEA come from the germline V gene. The data were taken from a study of response to subunit inactivated influenza vaccine. TCRdb re-derived calls from the RT-PCR reads in MiXCR, one entry per CDR3 protein. This table has approximately 310,000 distinct CDR3 sequences, about a fifth appearing once. The chain recombines TRBV29-1 with TRBJ1-1; no definite D call. The origin of this receptor is a man aged 45 to 75 who received an inactivated influenza vaccine. This specimen consisted of PBMCs from blood, obtained less than 22 months after vaccination. CDR3 region: CSVVFTNTEAFF. For the CDR3, the DNA is TGCAGCGTTGTCTTCACGAACACTGAAGCTTTCTTT.